One sample yielded the 27 T cell receptor beta chains listed below, sequenced in a study of blood T cells in healthy people across ages. Primers used in a second PCR of roughly 6 to 11 cycles were a sample-barcoded 5' primer and a J-beta primer mix. TCRdb ran MiXCR on the 5' RACE reads and lists one entry per CDR3 protein. Among approximately 880,000 distinct CDR3 sequences listed, about 44% were seen once. The sequenced material came from blood. Receptors were obtained from a man between 25 and 39 years old in good health.

This clonotype was detected only a few times. V gene TRBV6-1 combines with J gene TRBJ2-1; D remains unclear. Germline V gives CDR1 MNHNS, CDR2 SASEGT. Trimming removed 2 bases from V and 5 bases from J, with 10 bases in between. The CDR3 totals 14 residues. CDR3 nucleotide sequence: TGTGCCAGCAGTGAAACCCCCCCGAACAATGAGCAGTTCTTC. As protein: CASSETPPNNEQFF.

This clonotype was seen many times. The rearrangement uses TRBV12-3 or TRBV12-4 and TRBJ1-1; tentative D call: TRBD1 (5 bases). The CDR3 extends over 13 amino acids. V shed 4 bases and J shed 1 base, with 7 bases lying between them. CDR3 bases: TGTGCCAGCAGTTCGACAGAGAACACTGAAGCTTTCTTT. Translating it yields CASSSTENTEAFF.

The rearrangement joins TRBV28 to TRBJ2-3, with D maybe TRBD1 (6 bases). The ends were cut back, 6 bases at V and 3 bases at J, with 19 bases in the middle. There are 16 residues in the CDR3. Germline V CDR1 and CDR2: MDHEN, SYDVKM. CDR3 coding DNA: TGTGCCAGCAGCAGCGCACTAATACAGGGTACAGATACGCAGTATTTT. Translation: CASSSALIQGTDTQYF.

CDR3 residues: CASGGLAVTDTQYF. The DNA for the CDR3 is TGTGCCAGCGGGGGCCTAGCGGTCACAGATACGCAGTATTTT. This chain connects TRBV6-5 to TRBJ2-3; D might be TRBD2 (7 bases). The V gene lost 8 bases and the J gene lost 2 bases, with 14 bases spanning the gap. This CDR3 comprises 14 residues. Germline assignment: CDR1 MNHEY and CDR2 SVGAGI.

This clonotype came up many times. In DNA form, the CDR3 reads TGCGCCAGCAGTGTGGCAGATTGGCGGAGCGAGCAGTACTTC. Amino acid sequence: CASSVADWRSEQYF. This chain joins TRBV10-2 and TRBJ2-7; D not certain. Germline loops: CDR1 WSHSY, CDR2 SAAADI. The CDR3 spans 14 residues. The germline V and J ends were trimmed by 4 bases and 6 bases, with 16 bases remaining between them.

This clonotype has just a few counts. The J gene is TRBJ2-7, the V gene TRBV28; 7 nucleotides agree with TRBD1. The CDR3 sequence is 14 residues long. CDR1 and CDR2 (germline): MDHEN, SYDVKM. With V trimmed by 3 bases and J by 3 bases, 5 bases remained unmatched. This chain's CDR3 is CASSLTRDSYEQYF. CDR3 coding DNA: TGTGCCAGCAGTTTGACGAGGGACAGCTACGAGCAGTACTTC.

The chain has TRBV12-3 or TRBV12-4 and TRBJ1-1; D uncertain. Trimming stripped 6 bases from V and 0 bases from J, with 11 bases between. The CDR3 spans 14 residues. The CDR3 sequence: CASSRLAVNTEAFF. CDR3 coding DNA: TGTGCCAGCAGCCGCCTTGCCGTGAACACTGAAGCTTTCTTT.

This clonotype was seen more than once but under ten times. The V gene is TRBV7-2, the J gene TRBJ2-3; 12 bases match TRBD2. Germline V gene lookup returns CDR1 SGHTA and CDR2 FQGNSA. V was pared by 8 bases and J by 5 bases, with 14 bases of the junction left unmatched. This CDR3 has 17 residues. CDR3 sequence: CASGPRGLAGSRDTQYF. The CDR3 DNA sequence: TGTGCCAGCGGCCCCCGAGGACTAGCGGGGTCGCGAGATACGCAGTATTTT.

V is TRBV7-3 and J is TRBJ2-1; 9 bases line up with TRBD1. The junction had 5 bases not matched to a gene; V was cut back by 2 bases and J by 9 bases. Germline loops: CDR1 SGHTA, CDR2 FQGTGA. This CDR3 spans 14 amino acids. The CDR3 spells CASSLSGQGGEQFF. The CDR3 region has the DNA TGTGCCAGCAGCTTATCGGGACAGGGAGGTGAGCAGTTCTTC.

V usage is TRBV4-1 and J usage is TRBJ2-5, with D perhaps TRBD2 (5 bases). The CDR3 is 16 residues long. Germline V gene data show CDR1 as MGHRA and CDR2 as YSYEKL. Trimming left V 0 bases short and J 1 base short, with 12 bases between. CDR3 loop: CASSQDRSGFQETQYF. CDR3 nucleotides: TGCGCCAGCAGCCAAGATAGGAGCGGTTTCCAAGAGACCCAGTACTTC.

This clonotype was detected many times. This chain uses TRBV27 with TRBJ2-7; 7 positions agree with TRBD1. The CDR3 runs 15 residues. Germline V gene data show CDR1 as MNHEY and CDR2 as SMNVEV (reference sequence). V shed 3 bases, J shed 2 bases, and the junction held 7 bases outside the gene matches. CDR3 DNA sequence: TGTGCCAGCAGTTTGTCCGGGACAGCTACCTACGAGCAGTACTTC. Amino acids: CASSLSGTATYEQYF.

The chain joins TRBV10-3 to TRBJ2-6; TRBD1 matches 11 bases. Trimming took 2 bases from V and 0 from J; bases not matched to a gene: 9. Looked up from germline, CDR1 is ENHRY and CDR2 is SYGVKD. The length of the CDR3 is 20 residues. CDR3 coding DNA: TGTGCCATCAGTGAGCCCCACGAGGACAGGGGGCCCTCTGGGGCCAACGTCCTGACTTTC. It translates to CAISEPHEDRGPSGANVLTF.

V usage is TRBV5-1 and J usage is TRBJ2-7, with D hard to call. The closer fit of TRBJ2-5 to the DNA end suggests the J call may be wrong. This CDR3 has 14 residues. The germline CDR1 and CDR2 sequences are SGHRS and YFSETQ. CDR3 coding DNA: TGCGCCAGCAGCCTTCTCCCGGAACAAGAGACCCAGTACTTC. Encoded protein: CASSLLPEQETQYF.

The chain carries TRBV6-4 and TRBJ1-2; 10 bases match TRBD1. Looked up from germline, CDR1 is MRHNA and CDR2 is SNTAGT. The trim removed 0 bases at V and 0 bases at J, leaving 13 bases unmatched. The CDR3 runs 20 residues. The CDR3 reads CASSDSPTWGQGKTNYGYTF. The DNA of the CDR3 is TGTGCCAGCAGTGACTCTCCCACATGGGGACAGGGGAAAACTAACTATGGCTACACCTTC.

This clonotype has just one count. The rearrangement links TRBV6-2 or TRBV6-3 to TRBJ1-5; 8 bases agree with TRBD1. CDR1 and CDR2 from the germline V gene are MNHEY and SVGEGT. There are 16 residues in the CDR3. V lost 5 bases and J lost 4; bases outside the gene matches: 10. The CDR3 spells CASSLFGQGRNQPQHF. The CDR3 nucleotides read TGTGCCAGCAGTCTCTTCGGACAGGGAAGGAATCAGCCCCAGCATTTT.

This clonotype was found a few times. V and J are TRBV11-1 and TRBJ2-1; D might be TRBD1 (6 bases). This CDR3 has 15 amino acids. Germline V gives CDR1 SGHAT, CDR2 FQDESV (reference sequence). Trimming removed 4 bases from V and 1 base from J, with 11 bases in between. CDR3 amino acids: CASSSEGVSYNEQFF. The DNA of the CDR3 is TGTGCCAGCAGCTCAGAGGGGGTTTCCTACAATGAGCAGTTCTTC.

V usage is TRBV28 and J usage is TRBJ2-3; 8 positions agree with TRBD1. From germline, CDR1 is MDHEN and CDR2 SYDVKM. After removal of 9 bases from V and 6 bases from J, the junction contained 8 bases not matched to a gene. The CDR3 covers 13 residues. The CDR3 loop reads CARGDRLWDTQYF. CDR3 coding DNA: TGTGCCAGGGGGGACAGGCTGTGGGATACGCAGTATTTT.

This clonotype was detected a few times. The rearrangement links TRBV5-1 to TRBJ2-1; 16 positions agree with TRBD2. In germline, CDR1 is SGHRS, CDR2 YFSETQ. There are 18 residues in the CDR3. Trimming took 0 bases from V and 4 from J; bases not matched to a gene: 4. The CDR3, as DNA: TGCGCCAGCAGCTTGGCGGGACTAGCGGGGGGGACATACAATGAGCAGTTCTTC. Protein: CASSLAGLAGGTYNEQFF.

This chain uses TRBV18 with TRBJ1-4; no clear D. The CDR3 is 15 amino acids. The V and J ends lost 4 bases and 3 bases respectively, with 12 bases between them. CDR1 KGHSH and CDR2 LQKENI come from the germline V gene. The CDR3 loop reads CASSLAQSSNEKLFF. The CDR3, as DNA: TGTGCCAGCTCACTCGCACAATCCTCTAATGAAAAACTGTTTTTT.

The chain uses TRBV11-2 and TRBJ2-5; D unclear. The CDR3 has 14 residues. V shed 1 base and J shed 2 bases, with 8 bases lying between them. Germline V gene data show CDR1 as SGHAT and CDR2 as FQNNGV. The CDR3 DNA sequence: TGTGCCAGCAGCTTAGTTCGTCAGCAAGAGACCCAGTACTTC. It is translated as CASSLVRQQETQYF.

The chain links TRBV27 to TRBJ2-3; TRBD2 agrees at 13 bases. The CDR3 loop spans 15 amino acids. Per the germline V gene, CDR1 is MNHEY and CDR2 is SMNVEV (reference sequence). V trimming: 6 bases; J trimming: 5 bases; junction bases outside the gene matches: 5. For the CDR3, the DNA is TGTGCCAGCAGAGGGACTAGCGGGGTTGTAGATACGCAGTATTTT. Amino acids: CASRGTSGVVDTQYF.

This chain connects TRBV6-1 to TRBJ2-6, with 12 bases identical to TRBD1. Losses at the gene ends were 2 bases for V and 0 bases for J; bases not matched to a gene: 8. Germline CDR1 reads MNHNS; CDR2 reads SASEGT. The CDR3 sequence is 20 residues long. The CDR3 reads CASSESPGTGGRSGANVLTF. The CDR3 coding sequence is TGTGCCAGCAGTGAAAGCCCAGGGACAGGGGGCCGCTCTGGGGCCAACGTCCTGACTTTC.

V is TRBV6-2 or TRBV6-3 and J is TRBJ1-2, with TRBD1 identical over 8 bases. The V segment lost 4 bases and the J segment 7 bases; nucleotides outside the gene matches: 17. This CDR3 is built from 17 residues. Germline CDR1 and CDR2: MNHEY and SVGEGT. CDR3 coding DNA: TGTGCCAGCAGTTCCGGACAGGGTCTTATCCTAGCGGGTGGCTACACCTTC. It specifies CASSSGQGLILAGGYTF.

V usage is TRBV12-3 or TRBV12-4 and J usage is TRBJ2-1, with D possibly matching TRBD1 (5 bases). V was shortened by 8 bases and J by 7 bases, with 18 bases between the two germline ends. CDR3 length: 14 residues. CDR3 protein: CASRPTAGRNEQFF. Written as DNA, the CDR3 is TGTGCCAGCCGTCCAACCGCAGGGCGGAATGAGCAGTTCTTC.

In this sample, this clonotype turned up a few times. The chain recombines TRBV20-1 with TRBJ2-7, with 8 bases matching TRBD2. The ends lost 4 bases at V and 6 bases at J; junction bases unmatched: 11. This CDR3 comprises 14 residues. Germline V gene data show CDR1 as DFQATT and CDR2 as SNEGSKA (reference sequence). The CDR3 spells CSATILADYSEQYF. Here the CDR3 DNA reads TGCAGTGCTACGATACTAGCGGATTACTCCGAGCAGTACTTC.

The rearrangement joins TRBV11-2 to TRBJ2-7; D gene uncertain. Trimming cost V 5 bases and J 3 bases, with 17 bases left between them. This CDR3 spans 15 amino acids. Germline V lookup: CDR1 SGHAT, CDR2 FQNNGV. CDR3 nucleotides: TGTGCCAGCAGCCGCGGCCCTCCGGAAATCTACGAGCAGTACTTC. It encodes CASSRGPPEIYEQYF.

CDR3 protein: CASRPQASNNEQFF. The CDR3 DNA follows: TGCGCCAGCAGGCCCCAAGCTTCCAACAATGAGCAGTTCTTC. The chain uses TRBV5-1 and TRBJ2-1; D is uncertain. The V and J ends lost 5 bases and 5 bases respectively, with 14 bases between them. The CDR3 spans 14 residues. Germline assignment: CDR1 SGHRS and CDR2 YFSETQ.